These 28 T cell receptor beta chains came from one sample sequenced in a study of T cell responses to AZD1222 COVID-19 vaccine. Sequencing used immunoSEQ multiplex PCR; TCRdb keeps in-frame clones, though not all of them. The table has 50,000 to 55,000 clones, approximately 88% seen once. The sequencing used peripheral blood, collected on day 0 of AZD1222 vaccination. Receptors were obtained from an adult in good health.

This clone showed up just a few times. J is TRBJ1-2 and V is TRBV15, with D maybe TRBD1 (5 bases). CDR3 length equals 14 residues. The V end was cut by 0 bases, the J end by 8 bases, with 13 bases between. Germline CDR1 and CDR2: LNHNV and YYDKDF (reference sequence). CDR3 DNA sequence: TGTGCCACCAGCAGAGATCAACGGGGCCGCGGCTACACCTTC. It yields the protein CATSRDQRGRGYTF.

The chain employs TRBV29-1 and TRBJ1-2; D remains unclear. The CDR3 is 12 amino acids. Germline-derived CDR1 and CDR2 are SQVTM and ANQGSEA. Trimming shortened V by 7 bases and J by 5 bases, and 14 bases separated the two germline ends. DNA for the CDR3: TGCAGCGGGAGCGAGGGTGAATATGGCTACACCTTC. This encodes CSGSEGEYGYTF.

The chain is built from TRBV11-2 and TRBJ2-3, with 7 bases that match TRBD2. Germline loops: CDR1 SGHAT, CDR2 FQNNGV. The CDR3 is 16 residues long. Losses at the gene ends were 6 bases for V and 1 base for J; bases not matched to a gene: 10. The CDR3 protein is CASRGTKRGGTDTQYF. The CDR3 DNA reads as TGTGCCAGCAGGGGGACTAAACGGGGAGGCACAGATACGCAGTATTTT.

The genes are TRBV18 and TRBJ1-1, with D perhaps matching TRBD1 (5 bases). The CDR3 sequence is 16 residues long. Trimming left V 2 bases short and J 1 base short, with 14 bases between. CDR1 is KGHSH, CDR2 LQKENI, per germline. CDR3 residues: CASSPSARGGNTEAFF. The DNA for the CDR3 is TGTGCCAGCTCACCAAGTGCTCGGGGCGGGAACACTGAAGCTTTCTTT.

This chain connects TRBV6-5 to TRBJ1-1; D is ambiguous. CDR3 length: 14 residues. V was pared by 11 bases and J by 0 bases, with 16 bases between. Germline CDR1 MNHEY, CDR2 SVGAGI. CDR3 region: CAVARTAMNTEAFF. The DNA of the CDR3 is TGTGCCGTTGCCCGGACGGCAATGAACACTGAAGCTTTCTTT.

The genes are TRBV2 and TRBJ1-4; a weak D match, TRBD1 (5 bases). Germline V lookup: CDR1 SNHLY, CDR2 FYNNEI. The ends were cut back, 5 bases at V and 8 bases at J, with 15 bases in the middle. CDR3 size: 14 residues. CDR3 bases: TGTGCCAGCAGTAACGACATGGAGGGGGAAAAACTGTTTTTT. This translates into CASSNDMEGEKLFF.

This chain uses TRBV13 with TRBJ2-3; TRBD2 matches 8 bases. With V trimmed by 1 base and J by 4 bases, 7 bases remained unmatched. Germline assignment: CDR1 PRHDT and CDR2 FYEKMQ (reference sequence). This CDR3 region has 16 residues. CDR3: CASSLVGLDGSDTQYF. CDR3 in DNA: TGTGCCAGCAGCTTAGTGGGACTAGATGGGTCAGATACGCAGTATTTT.

This chain links TRBV7-2 with TRBJ2-1; D remains unclear. V was shortened by 1 base and J by 0 bases, with 10 bases between the two germline ends. CDR1 and CDR2 (germline): SGHTA, FQGNSA. The CDR3 covers 16 residues. The CDR3 sequence: CASSLVGGRSYNEQFF. The CDR3 nucleotides read TGTGCCAGCAGCTTAGTCGGCGGACGCTCCTACAATGAGCAGTTCTTC.

The chain has TRBV7-2 and TRBJ2-1, with 13 bases fitting TRBD2. This CDR3 is 16 amino acids long. Germline V CDR1 and CDR2: SGHTA, FQGNSA. Unmatched junction bases numbered 5, after V lost 5 bases and J lost 4 bases. CDR3 bases: TGTGCCAGCAGCAGAACTAGCGGGGGGGAATACAATGAGCAGTTCTTC. Protein: CASSRTSGGEYNEQFF.

The rearrangement joins TRBV28 to TRBJ1-2, with 9 bases lining up with TRBD1. The CDR3 loop spans 16 amino acids. V shed 3 bases, J shed 4 bases, and the junction held 9 bases outside the gene matches. Germline CDR1 and CDR2: MDHEN and SYDVKM. CDR3 nucleotide sequence: TGTGCCAGCAGTTTTTCCGGGACAGGGCTCCTCTATGGCTACACCTTC. Protein product: CASSFSGTGLLYGYTF.

With regard to this clone: The same CDR3 arises from other DNA sequences in this sample as well. This chain uses TRBV28 with TRBJ2-7; 7 bases are shared with TRBD1. This CDR3 comprises 11 residues. The junction had 6 bases not matched to a gene; V was cut back by 3 bases and J by 13 bases. Per germline, CDR1 MDHEN and CDR2 SYDVKM. As DNA, the CDR3 is TGTGCCAGCAGTTTCCCGGGACAGACCTACTTC. Its protein product is CASSFPGQTYF.

The chain links TRBV27 to TRBJ2-3, with 9 bases lining up with TRBD2. Germline CDR1 MNHEY, CDR2 SMNVEV (reference sequence). The CDR3 totals 15 residues. V lost 3 bases, J lost 6 bases, and 7 bases stayed unmatched. In DNA form, the CDR3 reads TGTGCCAGCAGTTTCGTAACTAGCGGGCCGGATACGCAGTATTTT. It specifies CASSFVTSGPDTQYF.

The chain is built from TRBV5-1 and TRBJ2-7, with D perhaps being TRBD1 or TRBD2 (5 bases each). Germline loops: CDR1 SGHRS, CDR2 YFSETQ. The CDR3 spans 16 residues. V was pared by 4 bases and J by 0 bases, with 17 bases between. CDR3 nucleotide sequence: TGCGCCAGCAGCCCCGAGGGGAGTGGTAGCTCCTACGAGCAGTACTTC. Translation: CASSPEGSGSSYEQYF.

This clone was picked up one time. The J gene is TRBJ1-2, the V gene TRBV6-5; tentatively, D is TRBD1 (6 bases). CDR1 is MNHEY, CDR2 SVGAGI, per germline. Trimming shortened V by 5 bases and J by 4 bases, and 17 bases separated the two germline ends. The length of the CDR3 is 15 residues. The DNA for the CDR3 is TGTGCCAGCAGTCGCCGACAGGCAATTGGCTATGGCTACACCTTC. It yields the protein CASSRRQAIGYGYTF.

The gene calls are TRBV5-1 and TRBJ2-3; D is unclear. The germline CDR1 and CDR2 sequences are SGHRS and YFSETQ. V was trimmed by 0 bases and J by 0 bases, leaving 8 bases between them. The CDR3 consists of 15 residues. In nucleotides, the CDR3 is TGCGCCAGCAGCTTGGGTCCGGTTAGCACAGATACGCAGTATTTT. Its protein product is CASSLGPVSTDTQYF.

There are a few counts of this clone. The chain couples TRBV10-3 to TRBJ1-4; D ambiguous. The germline V gene encodes CDR1 ENHRY and CDR2 SYGVKD. Trimming left V 2 bases short and J 7 bases short, with 17 bases between. The CDR3 runs 16 residues. CDR3: CAISELGSGIGEKLFF. As DNA, the CDR3 is TGTGCCATCAGTGAGCTTGGATCCGGGATTGGTGAAAAACTGTTTTTT.

The chain employs TRBV19 and TRBJ2-1; 7 nucleotides agree with TRBD2. The CDR3 totals 14 residues. J was trimmed by 1 base and V by 5 bases; bases with no gene match: 2. Germline loops: CDR1 LNHDA, CDR2 SQIVND (reference sequence). The CDR3 DNA is TGTGCCAGTAGTGCTAGCGGATCCTACAATGAGCAGTTCTTC. It yields the protein CASSASGSYNEQFF. Supplemented by reference TRBV19 and TRBJ2-1, the full variable domain reads DGGITQSPKYLFRKEGQNVTLSCEQNLNHDAMYWYRQDPGQGLRLIYYSQIVNDFQKGDIAEGYSVSREKKESFPLTVTSAQKNPTAFYLCASSASGSYNEQFFGPGTRLTVL.

The chain has TRBV28 and TRBJ1-3; D remains ambiguous. The CDR3 extends over 13 amino acids. Trimming removed 6 bases from V and 2 bases from J, with 8 bases in between. Germline CDR1 reads MDHEN; CDR2 reads SYDVKM. The DNA of the CDR3 is TGTGCCAGCAGGGGAGAGGCTGGAAACACCATATATTTT. Protein: CASRGEAGNTIYF. The complete variable domain, with remaining parts taken from reference TRBV28 and TRBJ1-3, reads DVKVTQSSRYLVKRTGEKVFLECVQDMDHENMFWYRQDPGLGLRLIYFSYDVKMKEKGDIPEGYSVSREKKERFSLILESASTNQTSMYLCASRGEAGNTIYFGEGSWLTVV.

The chain uses TRBV5-8 and TRBJ1-1, with D unresolved. With 6 bases removed from V and 7 bases from J, the gap between germline ends came to 13 bases. The CDR3 totals 12 residues. CDR1 SGHTS and CDR2 YDEGEE come from the germline V gene. CDR3 sequence: CASTHLEGEAFF. In nucleotides, the CDR3 is TGTGCCAGCACCCATTTAGAGGGTGAAGCTTTCTTT.

J is TRBJ2-1 and V is TRBV5-4; maybe TRBD2 (6 bases). Trimming pared 9 bases from V and 6 bases from J, leaving 25 bases between. This CDR3 has 16 amino acids. CDR1 and CDR2 from the germline V gene are SGHNT and YYREEE (reference sequence). The CDR3 DNA sequence: TGTGCCACCCAGCTCCAAGCGACGAAAGCGGGCAATGAGCAGTTCTTC. Protein sequence: CATQLQATKAGNEQFF.

The V call is TRBV10-2, the J call TRBJ2-7; TRBD2 matches at 12 bases. This CDR3 is 13 amino acids long. Germline CDR1 reads WSHSY; CDR2 reads SAAADI. V was pared by 6 bases and J by 6 bases, with 3 bases of the junction left unmatched. CDR3 nucleotide sequence: TGCGCCAGCAGGACTAGCGGGAGTTTCGAGCAGTACTTC. Its translation: CASRTSGSFEQYF.

The gene calls are TRBV4-2 and TRBJ1-2, with D uncertain. This CDR3 spans 17 amino acids. Trimming pared 0 bases from V and 0 bases from J, leaving 14 bases between. CDR1 LGHNA and CDR2 YNFKEQ come from the germline V gene. The CDR3 reads CASSQDLLGKANYGYTF. DNA of the CDR3: TGTGCCAGCAGCCAAGATTTACTTGGAAAAGCTAACTATGGCTACACCTTC.

This chain links TRBV2 with TRBJ2-1; D assignment may be TRBD1 or TRBD2 (6 bases each). The V end lost 1 base, the J end lost 7 bases, and 20 bases lay between the germline ends. CDR1 and CDR2 (germline): SNHLY, FYNNEI. The CDR3 length is 17 residues. This chain's CDR3 is CASSEVQGLREPNEQFF. In DNA, the CDR3 is TGTGCCAGCAGTGAAGTCCAGGGGTTACGGGAGCCAAATGAGCAGTTCTTC.

The chain combines TRBV9 with TRBJ2-3; D not resolved. Trimming stripped 4 bases from V and 5 bases from J, with 17 bases between. This CDR3 contains 15 residues. In germline, CDR1 is SGDLS, CDR2 YYNGEE. CDR3 in amino acids: CASSSQLEIGDTQYF. The CDR3 coding sequence is TGTGCCAGCAGCTCACAGCTAGAGATTGGAGATACGCAGTATTTT.

This clone has only one observation. The chain has TRBV4-1 and TRBJ2-7, with TRBD2 matching 9 bases. The J segment lost 2 bases and the V segment lost 4 bases, leaving 6 bases of the junction unmatched. The CDR3 runs to 15 residues. Germline CDR1 MGHRA, CDR2 YSYEKL. CDR3 in DNA: TGCGCCAGCAGCCCCGGACTAGCGTCAGCCTACGAGCAGTACTTC. As protein: CASSPGLASAYEQYF.

The J gene is TRBJ1-1, the V gene TRBV15, with 8 bases lining up with TRBD1. V dropped 1 base and J dropped 7; count of bases not matched to a gene: 8. This CDR3 comprises 15 residues. Germline-derived CDR1 and CDR2 are LNHNV and YYDKDF (reference sequence). The CDR3 DNA sequence: TGTGCCACCAGCAGAGGCGGGCAGGGGGCTTATGAAGCTTTCTTT. Residues: CATSRGGQGAYEAFF. Full variable domain (remainder filled in from reference TRBV15 and TRBJ1-1): DAMVIQNPRYQVTQFGKPVTLSCSQTLNHNVMYWYQQKSSQAPKLLFHYYDKDFNNEADTPDNFQSRRPNTSFCFLDIRSPGLGDTAMYLCATSRGGQGAYEAFFGQGTRLTVV.

The V call is TRBV10-3, the J call TRBJ2-7, with 8 bases identical to TRBD1. V was pared by 4 bases and J by 3 bases, with 8 bases of the junction left unmatched. The germline V gene has CDR1 ENHRY and CDR2 SYGVKD. The CDR3 is made up of 15 amino acids. CDR3 sequence (DNA): TGTGCCATCAGTGCAGGGGGCAGGGCCTACTACGAGCAGTACTTC. This sequence encodes CAISAGGRAYYEQYF.

The rearrangement links TRBV6-5 to TRBJ1-1, with 12 bases that match TRBD1. J gave up 0 bases and V 10 bases, and 3 bases lay outside the gene matches. Looked up from germline, CDR1 is MNHEY and CDR2 is SVGAGI. The CDR3 extends over 14 amino acids. This CDR3 reads CATGQGAMNTEAFF. The CDR3, as DNA: TGTGCCACGGGACAGGGGGCGATGAACACTGAAGCTTTCTTT.